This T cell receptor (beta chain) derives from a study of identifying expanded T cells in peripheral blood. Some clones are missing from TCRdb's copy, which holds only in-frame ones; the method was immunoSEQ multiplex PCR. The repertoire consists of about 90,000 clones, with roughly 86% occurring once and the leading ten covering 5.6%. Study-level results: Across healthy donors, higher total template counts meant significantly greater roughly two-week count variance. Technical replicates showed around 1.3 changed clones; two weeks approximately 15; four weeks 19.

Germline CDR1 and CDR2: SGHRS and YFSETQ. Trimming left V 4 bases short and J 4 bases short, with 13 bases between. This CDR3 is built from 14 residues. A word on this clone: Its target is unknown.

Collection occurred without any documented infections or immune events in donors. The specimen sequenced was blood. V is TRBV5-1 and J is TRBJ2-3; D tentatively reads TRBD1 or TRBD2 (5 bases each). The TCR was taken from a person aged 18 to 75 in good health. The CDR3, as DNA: TGCGCCAGCAGCCAGGTCGGGGCGGCAGATACGCAGTATTTT. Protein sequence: CASSQVGAADTQYF. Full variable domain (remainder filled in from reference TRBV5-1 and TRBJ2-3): KAGVTQTPRYLIKTRGQQVTLSCSPISGHRSVSWYQQTPGQGLQFLFEYFSETQRNKGNFPGRFSGRQFSNSRSEMNVSTLELGDSALYLCASSQVGAADTQYFGPGTRLTVL.